The clone carrying this T cell receptor beta chain occurred once. The run of the v3.0 immunoSEQ assay was at survey level. TCRdb's copy holds only in-frame clones and misses some; the assay was immunoSEQ multiplex PCR. The sample shows approximately 13,000 clones, over 70% of them seen only once. CDR3 length equals 15 residues. Germline V gene data show CDR1 as SEHNR and CDR2 as FQNEAQ (reference sequence). Trimming cost V 1 base and J 1 base, with 10 bases left between them. This entry is derived from a study of long-term antiretroviral therapy in people with HIV. The overall study: Collection dates of the earliest samples fall about a decade before the 2015 immediate-ART recommendation.

The rearrangement links TRBV7-9 to TRBJ2-5, with D possibly matching TRBD1 (5 bases). The source is a man aged 40-49 years with HIV. This sample comprised unsorted PBMCs, obtained 1.3 years before starting antiretroviral therapy. The DNA for the CDR3 is TGTGCCAGCAGCTTAGGCAGGGATTTCCAAGAGACCCAGTACTTC. This codes for CASSLGRDFQETQYF. Variable domain in full (rest from reference TRBV7-9 and TRBJ2-5): DTGVSQNPRHKITKRGQNVTFRCDPISEHNRLYWYRQTLGQGPEFLTYFQNEAQLEKSRLLSDRFSAERPKGSFSTLEIQRTEQGDSAMYLCASSLGRDFQETQYFGPGTRLLVL.